Listed below are T cell receptor beta chains from one sample, sequenced in a study of identical twins. TCRdb re-called the 5' RACE reads with MiXCR, one entry per CDR3 protein. The sample holds under 1 million distinct CDR3 sequences, 12% seen once. The same sample was also used in a study of yellow fever vaccine responses in identical twins.

Sequences were obtained from PBMCs. These receptors all stem from a woman younger than 30 in good health. Both conserved end residues are part of each CDR3. The D gene is left open where the match is weak. Clone sizes are given selectively: once, few, many, or a class where the clone is expanded.

abundance: few
d_gene: TRBD1
v_gene: TRBV4-1
j_gene: TRBJ2-5
CDR3nt: TGCGCCAGCAGCCACGATAGGCAGGGGGCTCGATGGGAGACCCAGTACTTC
CDR3aa: CASSHDRQGARWETQYF

abundance: few
d_gene: TRBD2
v_gene: TRBV12-3/TRBV12-4
j_gene: TRBJ2-3
CDR3nt: TGTGCCAGCACCCGAGCGGGGGGGCCGAATACGCAGTATTTT
CDR3aa: CASTRAGGPNTQYF

abundance: NA
d_gene: TRBD2
v_gene: TRBV3-1
j_gene: TRBJ2-1
CDR3nt: TGTGCCAGCAGTTTTACTAGCGCAACTTCCTCCTACAATGAGCAGTTCTTC
CDR3aa: CASSFTSATSSYNEQFF

abundance: few
d_gene: NA
v_gene: TRBV3-1
j_gene: TRBJ2-5
CDR3nt: TGTGCCAGCAGTCAGAGTGGGGGTGGAGAGACCCAGTACTTC
CDR3aa: CASSQSGGGETQYF

abundance: few
d_gene: TRBD1
v_gene: TRBV29-1
j_gene: TRBJ2-3
CDR3nt: TGCAGCGGAAACGACAGGGGACAGATCAGCACAGATACGCAGTATTTT
CDR3aa: CSGNDRGQISTDTQYF

abundance: few
d_gene: TRBD2
v_gene: TRBV15
j_gene: TRBJ2-1
CDR3nt: TGTGCCACCAGCAGATGGGGGGGGAACAATGAGCAGTTCTTC
CDR3aa: CATSRWGGNNEQFF

abundance: few
d_gene: TRBD1
v_gene: TRBV4-1
j_gene: TRBJ1-6
CDR3nt: TGCGCCAGCAGCCAAGATCCCCGACAGGGGGTCTTACCCCTCCACTTT
CDR3aa: CASSQDPRQGVLPLHF

abundance: few
d_gene: NA
v_gene: TRBV3-1
j_gene: TRBJ2-3
CDR3nt: TGTGCCAGCAGCCTAAATAGTGTAGGGGTCACAGATACGCAGTATTTT
CDR3aa: CASSLNSVGVTDTQYF

abundance: few
d_gene: NA
v_gene: TRBV15
j_gene: TRBJ2-7
CDR3nt: TGTGCCACCAGCAGAGATCTGACGATGTACGAGCAGTACTTC
CDR3aa: CATSRDLTMYEQYF

abundance: NA
d_gene: TRBD2
v_gene: TRBV18
j_gene: TRBJ2-1
CDR3nt: TGTGCCAGCTCACCAACCGGGACTAAAGGGTACAATGAGCAGTTCTTC
CDR3aa: CASSPTGTKGYNEQFF

abundance: few
d_gene: NA
v_gene: TRBV7-9
j_gene: TRBJ1-1
CDR3nt: TGTGCCAGCAGCTCGTCGGGCCCGAACACTGAAGCTTTCTTT
CDR3aa: CASSSSGPNTEAFF

abundance: few
d_gene: NA
v_gene: TRBV15
j_gene: TRBJ1-1
CDR3nt: TGTGCCACCAGCAGACATTCAGGGATTGAAGCTTTCTTT
CDR3aa: CATSRHSGIEAFF

abundance: NA
d_gene: TRBD2
v_gene: TRBV19
j_gene: TRBJ2-3
CDR3nt: TGTGCCAGTACCACGGTACTAGCGGGAGGGGCGACAGATACGCAGTATTTT
CDR3aa: CASTTVLAGGATDTQYF

abundance: few
d_gene: NA
v_gene: TRBV3-1
j_gene: TRBJ1-2
CDR3nt: TGTGCCAGCAGCCAATTAGCGGGAGGGTTAACGGGAGGCTACACCTTC
CDR3aa: CASSQLAGGLTGGYTF

abundance: NA
d_gene: TRBD2
v_gene: TRBV4-2
j_gene: TRBJ2-3
CDR3nt: TGTGCCAGCAGCCAAGATCGACTAGCGGGGGGGGCAGATACGCAGTATTTT
CDR3aa: CASSQDRLAGGADTQYF

abundance: NA
d_gene: TRBD1
v_gene: TRBV12-3/TRBV12-4
j_gene: TRBJ1-2
CDR3nt: TGTGCCAGCAGCCGCGACAGGGGGGAAGGGTACTATGGCTACACCTTC
CDR3aa: CASSRDRGEGYYGYTF

abundance: many
d_gene: TRBD2
v_gene: TRBV7-8
j_gene: TRBJ2-5
CDR3nt: TGTGCCAGCACCTTCGGGACTAGCGGGATGGAGACCCAGTACTTC
CDR3aa: CASTFGTSGMETQYF

abundance: NA
d_gene: NA
v_gene: TRBV20-1
j_gene: TRBJ1-6
CDR3nt: TGCTGTGCTAGAGGGGGATATTCATCTTATAATTCACCCCTCCACTTT
CDR3aa: CCARGGYSSYNSPLHF

abundance: many
d_gene: TRBD1
v_gene: TRBV2
j_gene: TRBJ2-7
CDR3nt: TGTGCCAGCAGTGGACAGGGCTACGAGCAGTACTTC
CDR3aa: CASSGQGYEQYF

abundance: few
d_gene: NA
v_gene: TRBV12-3/TRBV12-4
j_gene: TRBJ2-7
CDR3nt: TGTGCCAGCAGTTCACAGGGATACTACGAGCAGTACTTC
CDR3aa: CASSSQGYYEQYF

abundance: NA
d_gene: TRBD1
v_gene: TRBV6-2/TRBV6-3
j_gene: TRBJ2-1
CDR3nt: TGTGCCAGCAGTTCCCCCGACAGGGGGAAACGACATGAGCAGTTCTTC
CDR3aa: CASSSPDRGKRHEQFF

abundance: few
d_gene: NA
v_gene: TRBV7-9
j_gene: TRBJ2-1
CDR3nt: TGTGCCAGCAGGCCTCAGGGGTGGGATGAGCAGTTCTTC
CDR3aa: CASRPQGWDEQFF

abundance: few
d_gene: TRBD2
v_gene: TRBV27
j_gene: TRBJ2-7
CDR3nt: TGTGCCAGCAGTTTATATAGTTTTATCGGGACTAGGGAGAAGCAGTACTTC
CDR3aa: CASSLYSFIGTREKQYF

abundance: NA
d_gene: NA
v_gene: TRBV12-3/TRBV12-4
j_gene: TRBJ2-7
CDR3nt: TGTGCCAGCAGTTTTCGGGACGGAACCTACGAGCAGTACTTC
CDR3aa: CASSFRDGTYEQYF

abundance: NA
d_gene: NA
v_gene: TRBV6-1
j_gene: TRBJ1-2
CDR3nt: TGTGCCAGCAGTGAAACTGCGAGGGGTAGCTACACCTTC
CDR3aa: CASSETARGSYTF

abundance: NA
d_gene: NA
v_gene: TRBV7-8
j_gene: TRBJ2-7
CDR3nt: TGTGCCAGCAGCGGGCTGGAGGCGGGTATCGAGCAGTACTTC
CDR3aa: CASSGLEAGIEQYF

abundance: few
d_gene: NA
v_gene: TRBV18
j_gene: TRBJ2-7
CDR3nt: TGTGCCAGCTCACCACCCAATGGGGCGGGCGAGCAGTACTTC
CDR3aa: CASSPPNGAGEQYF

abundance: NA
d_gene: TRBD2
v_gene: TRBV11-2
j_gene: TRBJ2-5
CDR3nt: TGTGCCAGCAGCTTAGCCCCGGGGGGGAAAGAGACCCAGTACTTC
CDR3aa: CASSLAPGGKETQYF

abundance: few
d_gene: NA
v_gene: TRBV5-1
j_gene: TRBJ1-2
CDR3nt: TGCGCCAGCAGCACCCCTAACTATGGCTACACCTTC
CDR3aa: CASSTPNYGYTF

abundance: many
d_gene: NA
v_gene: TRBV6-4
j_gene: TRBJ2-3
CDR3nt: TGTGCCAGCAGTGACGGGACAAGCACAGATACGCAGTATTTT
CDR3aa: CASSDGTSTDTQYF

abundance: NA
d_gene: TRBD2
v_gene: TRBV14
j_gene: TRBJ2-5
CDR3nt: TGTGCCAGCAGCCAAGTCGGGGGGAAGCCAAAAGAGACCCAGTACTTC
CDR3aa: CASSQVGGKPKETQYF

abundance: few
d_gene: TRBD1
v_gene: TRBV12-3/TRBV12-4
j_gene: TRBJ2-3
CDR3nt: TGTGCCAGCAGGACAGGGATCACCGATACGCAGTATTTT
CDR3aa: CASRTGITDTQYF

abundance: NA
d_gene: NA
v_gene: TRBV2
j_gene: TRBJ2-7
CDR3nt: TGTGCCAGCAACCGAGGGGTTGAGCAGTACTTC
CDR3aa: CASNRGVEQYF

abundance: few
d_gene: TRBD2
v_gene: TRBV7-6
j_gene: TRBJ2-3
CDR3nt: TGTGCCAGCAGCTTAGCGATACTAGCGGTCGCAGATACGCAGTATTTT
CDR3aa: CASSLAILAVADTQYF

abundance: few
d_gene: NA
v_gene: TRBV6-1
j_gene: TRBJ2-6
CDR3nt: TGTGCCAGCCGTCTGACAGGTGGATTCTCTGGGGCCAACGTCCTGACTTTC
CDR3aa: CASRLTGGFSGANVLTF

abundance: many
d_gene: NA
v_gene: TRBV3-1
j_gene: TRBJ2-1
CDR3nt: TGTGCCAGCAGCCAAGATCTGGTGGGTTTCAATGAGCAGTTCTTC
CDR3aa: CASSQDLVGFNEQFF

abundance: few
d_gene: NA
v_gene: TRBV28
j_gene: TRBJ1-1
CDR3nt: TGTGCCAGCAGACCCAGCGGGCCCCGGAACACTGAAGCTTTCTTT
CDR3aa: CASRPSGPRNTEAFF

abundance: once
d_gene: TRBD2
v_gene: TRBV4-1
j_gene: TRBJ2-5
CDR3nt: TGCGCCAGCAGCCAAGCAAGCGGGAGTCACGAGACCCAGTACTTC
CDR3aa: CASSQASGSHETQYF

abundance: many
d_gene: NA
v_gene: TRBV12-3/TRBV12-4
j_gene: TRBJ1-3
CDR3nt: TGTGCCAGCAGTTTAGCGACGGGCTCTGGAAACACCATATATTTT
CDR3aa: CASSLATGSGNTIYF

abundance: NA
d_gene: TRBD1
v_gene: TRBV5-1
j_gene: TRBJ2-7
CDR3nt: TGCGCCAGCAGCTGGACAGGGGACAACTCCTACGAGCAGTACTTC
CDR3aa: CASSWTGDNSYEQYF

abundance: NA
d_gene: NA
v_gene: TRBV7-8
j_gene: TRBJ2-1
CDR3nt: TGTGCCGGAGGAGGGAGCTCCTACAATGAGCAGTTCTTC
CDR3aa: CAGGGSSYNEQFF

abundance: NA
d_gene: NA
v_gene: TRBV3-1
j_gene: TRBJ2-4
CDR3nt: TGTGCCAGCAGCCTTCGGACGGTAGCCAAAAACATTCAGTACTTC
CDR3aa: CASSLRTVAKNIQYF